The present entry profiles one T cell receptor beta chain with its context. Antigen unknown. PCR involved 60 Vbeta and 13 Jbeta primers. In the original analysis: As a later analysis found, there were 80 million or so unique TCR beta chains, of which some 10 million were shared. The repertoire was sequenced with immunoSEQ multiplex PCR; TCRdb's copy has only in-frame clones and lacks some. V and J calls and clone size come straight from that table; D and trimming were deduced from the DNA. This table has about 140,000 clones, less than 90% appearing once. These data are taken from a study of cytomegalovirus exposure and HLA in healthy donors. Points from the study as a whole: Previously analyzed data showed that most TCR beta V segments were productive at a frequency of about 90% or about 30%. Cytomegalovirus-associated status was assigned to some 180 TCR beta chains.

The CDR3 extends over 16 amino acids. The germline CDR1 and CDR2 sequences are SGHTA and FQGNSA. The V and J ends lost 5 bases and 8 bases, in that order; junction bases with no gene match: 15. The V and J genes are TRBV7-2 and TRBJ2-7; TRBD2 matches at 10 bases. The receptor was derived from a man aged 35-49 years in good health and CMV-seronegative. Sequenced material: PBMCs. The DNA of the CDR3 is TGTGCCAGCAGCCTTCGCCTAGCCAGCGGGGGGGCGAAGCAGTACTTC. Encoded protein: CASSLRLASGGAKQYF.